This T cell receptor (beta chain) derives from a study of blood T cell repertoires in COVID-19. Across the study: Both acute and convalescent COVID-19 samples were obtained from the United States, Italy and Spain. The cDNA or gDNA used as material had been derived from T cells, B-cell-depleted T cells, or PBMCs.

CDR1 is LGHNA, CDR2 YNFKEQ, per germline. The CDR3 runs to 16 residues. V was clipped by 1 base and J by 2 bases; unmatched bases: 4. How the authors handled the data: The authors estimated nucleated cell counts from reference gene primer amplification. Generated by immunoSEQ multiplex PCR, the TCRdb table keeps only in-frame clones and is missing some. V and J calls plus clone size are reproduced from that table; the DNA served to infer D and trimming. Of 140,000 or so clones detected, around 89% appear once; the ten largest clones hold more than 9.5%. This TCR came from a woman older than 75 with acute or convalescent COVID-19. The chain uses TRBV4-2 and TRBJ2-3, with 9 nucleotides matching TRBD2. The specimen was peripheral blood. The CDR3 sequence: CASSQGGGGATDTQYF. The CDR3 DNA follows: TGTGCCAGCAGCCAAGGGGGCGGGGGGGCCACAGATACGCAGTATTTT.